This passage covers 14 T cell receptor beta chains from one sample sequenced in a study of shared clonotypes between healthy human individuals. Here immunoSEQ multiplex PCR was the method, and the copy in TCRdb shows in-frame clones only, minus some. Of roughly 1,500,000 clones in the sample, around 98% were seen once. Sample: naive CD4+ T cells sorted from blood. Indicated subset: CD45RA+ positively selected. Every receptor here comes from a young man in good health.

CDR3 nucleotides: TGCGCCAGCAGTGAGATAAACGGGGCCTCCTACAATGAGCAGTTCTTC. Translation gives CASSEINGASYNEQFF. This rearrangement joins TRBV10-2 to TRBJ2-1; D is tentatively TRBD1 or TRBD2 (5 bases each). The germline V gene has CDR1 WSHSY and CDR2 SAAADI. The CDR3 totals 16 residues. Trimming left V 2 bases short and J 0 bases short, with 11 bases between.

This clone is a singleton in its sample. The rearrangement links TRBV9 to TRBJ1-2; possible D gene TRBD1, 6 bases. V shed 4 bases and J shed 4 bases, with 20 bases lying between them. The germline V gene has CDR1 SGDLS and CDR2 YYNGEE. CDR3 length: 16 residues. The CDR3 DNA reads TGTGCCAGCAGCCCTCAACAGGGACCGATTGGCTATGGCTACACCTTC. This gives the protein CASSPQQGPIGYGYTF.

The chain couples TRBV10-1 to TRBJ2-7; possibly TRBD1 or TRBD2 for D (5 bases each). In germline, CDR1 is WNHNN, CDR2 SYGVQD (reference sequence). V was pared by 4 bases and J by 0 bases, with 22 bases between. The CDR3 loop spans 18 amino acids. CDR3 sequence: CASSVGTPTRRSSYEQYF. In DNA form, the CDR3 reads TGCGCCAGCAGTGTAGGGACGCCAACCCGTAGGAGCTCCTACGAGCAGTACTTC.

In regard to this clone: The same CDR3 also results from other DNA sequences found in this sample. V usage is TRBV6-5 and J usage is TRBJ2-2; D gene ambiguous. CDR3 size: 11 residues. With 6 bases removed from V and 5 bases from J, the gap between germline ends came to 4 bases. The germline gives CDR1 MNHEY, CDR2 SVGAGI. The CDR3 spells CASSRTGELFF. DNA of the CDR3: TGTGCCAGCAGCCGAACCGGGGAGCTGTTTTTT.

This clone was detected once. Other DNA sequences of this sample code for an identical CDR3. The chain joins TRBV15 to TRBJ2-7, with D uncertain. V dropped 0 bases and J dropped 4 bases, with 7 bases sitting between them. This CDR3 is 13 amino acids long. CDR1 LNHNV and CDR2 YYDKDF come from the germline V gene (reference sequence). As DNA, the CDR3 is TGTGCCACCAGCAGAGATATAGGTTACGAGCAGTACTTC. Protein product: CATSRDIGYEQYF.

The chain uses TRBV7-9 and TRBJ1-2, with TRBD1 identical over 7 bases. In germline, CDR1 is SEHNR, CDR2 FQNEAQ (reference sequence). There are 12 residues in the CDR3. V trimming: 0 bases; J trimming: 8 bases; junction bases outside the gene matches: 0. The CDR3 protein is CASSLAGQGYTF. CDR3 coding DNA: TGTGCCAGCAGCTTAGCGGGACAGGGCTACACCTTC.

This chain connects TRBV25-1 to TRBJ2-7; 8 bases are shared with TRBD1. With 7 bases clipped from V and 7 bases from J, the junction kept 12 bases outside the gene matches. Germline V CDR1 and CDR2: MGHDK, SYGVNS. This CDR3 is built from 14 residues. CDR3 DNA: TGTGCCAGCAATTCTGGACAGGGTCGGGGAGAGCAGTACTTC. This encodes CASNSGQGRGEQYF.

The rearrangement links TRBV5-5 to TRBJ2-5, with D perhaps TRBD2 (6 bases). This CDR3 contains 16 residues. The ends were cut back, 0 bases at V and 13 bases at J, with 25 bases in the middle. The V gene's germline CDR1 is SGHKS and CDR2 YYEKEE (reference sequence). CDR3 nucleotides: TGTGCCAGCAGCTTGGCCCTCGCAGGCGCGCGCGGGGCAGGGTACTTC. Its protein product is CASSLALAGARGAGYF.

The chain couples TRBV29-1 to TRBJ1-1, with D perhaps matching TRBD1 (5 bases). In germline, CDR1 is SQVTM, CDR2 ANQGSEA. V was clipped by 4 bases and J by 6 bases, with 15 bases between them. CDR3 size: 13 residues. The CDR3 nucleotides read TGCAGCGTTGTTTGGGGCCTTAGCGCTGAAGCTTTCTTT. Amino acid sequence: CSVVWGLSAEAFF.

The CDR3 coding sequence is TGTGCCAGCAGCTTAGCGCGGTCAGTCGAGCAGTACTTC. Translation: CASSLARSVEQYF. The J gene is TRBJ2-7, the V gene TRBV7-9; D is uncertain. CDR3 size: 13 residues. In germline, CDR1 is SEHNR, CDR2 FQNEAQ (reference sequence). V lost 0 bases to trimming and J lost 6 bases, with 9 bases between them.

The CDR3 DNA reads TGCGCCAGCAGCTTGGGACTAGATGGGGGCAATGAGCAGTTCTTC. Translating gives CASSLGLDGGNEQFF. The rearrangement uses TRBV5-1 and TRBJ2-1; D may be TRBD2 (6 bases). The V gene lost 0 bases and the J gene lost 6 bases, with 13 bases spanning the gap. The CDR3 is 15 amino acids. CDR1 SGHRS and CDR2 YFSETQ come from the germline V gene.

This chain links TRBV4-2 with TRBJ1-5, with a possible D match to TRBD1 (5 bases). Germline V gives CDR1 LGHNA, CDR2 YNFKEQ. This CDR3 is built from 16 residues. V shed 0 bases and J shed 4 bases, with 13 bases lying between them. The CDR3 DNA reads TGTGCCAGCAGCCAAGACGGGCAGGGTGTGAATCAGCCCCAGCATTTT. Encoded protein: CASSQDGQGVNQPQHF.

The V call is TRBV5-5, the J call TRBJ1-3; D remains unclear. The CDR3 is 17 amino acids. Trimming pared 4 bases from V and 2 bases from J, leaving 19 bases between. Germline CDR1 SGHKS, CDR2 YYEKEE (reference sequence). The CDR3: CASSPPNGLATGNTIYF. The CDR3 bases are TGTGCCAGCAGCCCACCAAACGGCCTCGCGACTGGAAACACCATATATTTT.

The rearrangement links TRBV7-2 to TRBJ2-7; 12 bases are shared with TRBD2. This CDR3 region has 19 residues. Germline V lookup: CDR1 SGHTA, CDR2 FQGNSA. Trimming took 0 bases from V and 6 from J; bases not matched to a gene: 15. CDR3 residues: CASSLAGLAGGPGLSEQYF. The CDR3 DNA sequence: TGTGCCAGCAGCTTAGCCGGCCTAGCGGGAGGGCCTGGTTTATCCGAGCAGTACTTC.